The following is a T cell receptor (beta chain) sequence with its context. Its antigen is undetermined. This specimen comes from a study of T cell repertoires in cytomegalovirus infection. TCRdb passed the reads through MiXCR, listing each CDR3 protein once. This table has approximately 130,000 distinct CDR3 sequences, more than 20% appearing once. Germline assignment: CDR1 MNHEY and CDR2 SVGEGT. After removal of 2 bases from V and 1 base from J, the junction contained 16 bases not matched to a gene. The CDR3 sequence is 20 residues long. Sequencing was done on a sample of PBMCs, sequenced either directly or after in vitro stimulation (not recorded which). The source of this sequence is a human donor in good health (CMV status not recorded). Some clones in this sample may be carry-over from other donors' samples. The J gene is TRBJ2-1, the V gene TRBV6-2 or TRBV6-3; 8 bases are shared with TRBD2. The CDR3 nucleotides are TGTGCCAGCAGTTACCACCTCAAGGGTGAGCGGGAGAGGTCCTACAATGAGCAGTTCTTC. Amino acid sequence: CASSYHLKGERERSYNEQFF.